These 30 T cell receptor beta chains originate from one sample sequenced in a study of T cells in Graves' hyperthyroidism and ophthalmopathy. Authors of the study amplified TCR beta CDR3 regions from RNA transcripts. TCR CDR3 regions were first amplified by RT-PCR with HTBI primers. TCRdb re-derived calls from the multiplex PCR reads in MiXCR, one entry per CDR3 protein. The sample carries around 380,000 distinct CDR3 sequences, approximately 12% recorded once. Input material: blood. The receptors stem from a man in his thirties or forties with Graves' hyperthyroidism that later progressed to Graves' ophthalmopathy.

This clonotype was detected many times. The chain carries TRBV20-1 and TRBJ2-7, with TRBD2 matching over 11 bases. CDR1 is DFQATT and CDR2 is SNEGSKA in the germline V gene (reference sequence). There are 15 residues in the CDR3. Unmatched junction bases numbered 9, after V lost 4 bases and J lost 4 bases. The CDR3 is CSAIRVAGGNYEQYF. CDR3 nucleotides: TGCAGTGCTATCCGGGTAGCGGGGGGGAATTACGAGCAGTACTTC.

The table lists this clonotype with many counts. The genes are TRBV7-8 and TRBJ1-2, with 7 nucleotides matching TRBD1. V lost 1 base, J lost 0 bases, and 5 bases stayed unmatched. Germline-derived CDR1 and CDR2 are SGHVS and FQNEAQ. The CDR3 sequence is 16 residues long. The CDR3 region is CASSLDRGLANYGYTF. The CDR3 nucleotides read TGTGCCAGCAGCTTAGACAGGGGACTTGCTAACTATGGCTACACCTTC.

Remarks on this clonotype: A much larger clone lies a single base off, so this may be a read error. V usage is TRBV7-8 and J usage is TRBJ1-1; D ambiguous. Trimming pared 0 bases from V and 1 base from J, leaving 21 bases between. Germline CDR1 SGHVS, CDR2 FQNEAQ. The CDR3 length is 19 residues. The CDR3 sequence is CASSLATPFTWDSNTEAFF. The CDR3 coding sequence is TGTGCCAGCAGCTTAGCGACCCCTTTTACATGGGATTCGAACACTGAAGCTTTCTTT.

The rearrangement joins TRBV20-1 to TRBJ2-2; TRBD1 matches at 11 bases. The CDR3 has 15 amino acids. Germline V lookup: CDR1 DFQATT, CDR2 SNEGSKA (reference sequence). The V gene end was trimmed by 4 bases and the J gene end by 3 bases; junction bases not matched to a gene: 4. This chain's CDR3 is CSATRGQGDTGELFF. The DNA for the CDR3 is TGCAGTGCTACCCGGGGACAGGGGGACACCGGGGAGCTGTTTTTT.

V is TRBV7-9 and J is TRBJ2-7; TRBD2 agrees at 15 bases. CDR1 is SEHNR, CDR2 FQNEAQ, per germline (reference sequence). Trimming at V came to 4 bases and at J to 5 bases, leaving 15 bases not matched to a gene. The CDR3 runs to 19 residues. The CDR3 DNA sequence: TGTGCCAGCAGCTCCACTTCCGGGACTAGCGGGGGGTCACAGGACGAGCAGTACTTC. Its translation is CASSSTSGTSGGSQDEQYF.

This clonotype has ten or more counts. This chain connects TRBV2 to TRBJ2-2, with D perhaps being TRBD1 or TRBD2 (5 bases each). V lost 8 bases, J lost 6 bases, and 19 bases lay in between. Looked up from germline, CDR1 is SNHLY and CDR2 is FYNNEI. This CDR3 contains 15 residues. CDR3 sequence (DNA): TGTGCCAGCTTGGGGCAGAGGGGCTCATCCGGGGAGCTGTTTTTT. Its protein is CASLGQRGSSGELFF.

This sequence joins TRBV11-2 and TRBJ2-1, with 7 bases matching TRBD1. The junction had 4 bases not matched to a gene; V was cut back by 7 bases and J by 1 base. CDR3 length: 14 residues. The germline CDR1 and CDR2 sequences are SGHAT and FQNNGV. The CDR3 is CASKGTESYNEQFF. In DNA form, the CDR3 reads TGTGCCAGCAAGGGGACAGAATCCTACAATGAGCAGTTCTTC. The whole variable domain, filled in from reference TRBV11-2 and TRBJ2-1, reads EAGVAQSPRYKIIEKRQSVAFWCNPISGHATLYWYQQILGQGPKLLIQFQNNGVVDDSQLPKDRFSAERLKGVDSTLKIQPAKLEDSAVYLCASKGTESYNEQFFGPGTRLTVL.

There are a few counts of this clonotype. The rearrangement links TRBV4-1 to TRBJ2-3; TRBD1 matches 9 bases. The V gene's germline CDR1 is MGHRA and CDR2 YSYEKL. The trim removed 2 bases at V and 6 bases at J, leaving 21 bases unmatched. This CDR3 is 20 amino acids long. The CDR3 DNA follows: TGCGCCAGCAGCCAAAAGCCAGTCGGCCCCGGGACAGGGAGGAGGGATACGCAGTATTTT. This codes for CASSQKPVGPGTGRRDTQYF.

This clonotype was recorded at least ten times. The genes are TRBV27 and TRBJ1-3, with D hard to call. The CDR3 is made up of 15 amino acids. Trimming pared 5 bases from V and 0 bases from J, leaving 11 bases between. Looked up from germline, CDR1 is MNHEY and CDR2 is SMNVEV (reference sequence). The CDR3: CASSDLASSGNTIYF. CDR3 nucleotides: TGTGCCAGCAGTGACCTCGCCAGCTCTGGAAACACCATATATTTT.

This clonotype has a count of ten or more. The J gene is TRBJ2-5, the V gene TRBV28; a possible D gene is TRBD2 (7 bases). The V end was cut by 1 base, the J end by 5 bases, with 11 bases between. The CDR3 spans 14 residues. Germline values: CDR1 MDHEN, CDR2 SYDVKM. The CDR3 region is CASSLSGGFETQYF. CDR3 sequence (DNA): TGTGCCAGCAGTTTATCGGGGGGCTTTGAGACCCAGTACTTC.

This clonotype occurred many times. The chain employs TRBV2 and TRBJ1-2; 7 bases are a match to TRBD1. The CDR3 has 13 residues. With 6 bases clipped from V and 6 bases from J, the junction kept 7 bases outside the gene matches. CDR1 SNHLY and CDR2 FYNNEI come from the germline V gene. The CDR3 region is CASSGDRAHGYTF. CDR3 coding DNA: TGTGCCAGCAGCGGAGACAGGGCCCATGGCTACACCTTC.

This clonotype was found a few times. A much more abundant neighbour one base away suggests this may be a read error. This rearrangement joins TRBV12-3 or TRBV12-4 to TRBJ2-2, with D maybe TRBD2 (5 bases). Trimming left V 2 bases short and J 0 bases short, with 7 bases between. The CDR3 runs to 15 residues. For the CDR3, the DNA is TGTGCCAGCAGTTTAAGGAGGCCGAACACCGGGGAGCTGTTTTTT. It is translated as CASSLRRPNTGELFF.

This clonotype has at least ten counts. The chain is built from TRBV12-3 or TRBV12-4 and TRBJ1-1; the D is unclear. The CDR3 extends over 14 amino acids. V was trimmed by 3 bases and J by 0 bases, leaving 8 bases between them. CDR3 coding DNA: TGTGCCAGCAGTTTCGGAGGCGTGAACACTGAAGCTTTCTTT. It yields the protein CASSFGGVNTEAFF.

This chain uses TRBV7-9 with TRBJ2-5; D may be TRBD1 (5 bases). V lost 3 bases and J 0 bases, leaving 8 bases between the germline ends. This CDR3 has 14 amino acids. The V gene's germline CDR1 is SEHNR and CDR2 FQNEAQ (reference sequence). The CDR3 region is CASSFPGNQETQYF. The CDR3 DNA reads as TGTGCCAGCAGCTTCCCAGGGAACCAAGAGACCCAGTACTTC.

The CDR3 reads CAISEQTGQPQHF. In DNA form, the CDR3 reads TGTGCCATCAGTGAACAGACAGGGCAGCCCCAGCATTTT. The chain recombines TRBV10-3 with TRBJ1-5; 7 positions match TRBD1. Per germline, CDR1 ENHRY and CDR2 SYGVKD. The CDR3 contains 13 residues. The ends lost 3 bases at V and 7 bases at J; junction bases unmatched: 3.

The chain links TRBV7-3 to TRBJ1-3; D is possibly TRBD1 (6 bases). Trimming left V 3 bases short and J 4 bases short, with 13 bases between. CDR3 length: 15 amino acids. Germline CDR1 reads SGHTA; CDR2 reads FQGTGA. CDR3 DNA sequence: TGTGCCAGCAGCTTTAACAGGGTGGGAGGAAACACCATATATTTT. Protein sequence: CASSFNRVGGNTIYF.

V usage is TRBV2 and J usage is TRBJ1-5; 9 bases align to TRBD1. CDR3 length: 15 amino acids. V was clipped by 4 bases and J by 5 bases; unmatched bases: 6. From germline, CDR1 is SNHLY and CDR2 FYNNEI. The CDR3, as DNA: TGTGCCAGCAGTGGACCGGGACAGGGCTATCAGCCCCAGCATTTT. This codes for CASSGPGQGYQPQHF. The variable domain in full, completed from reference TRBV2 and TRBJ1-5, reads EPEVTQTPSHQVTQMGQEVILRCVPISNHLYFYWYRQILGQKVEFLVSFYNNEISEKSEIFDDQFSVERPDGSNFTLKIRSTKLEDSAMYFCASSGPGQGYQPQHFGDGTRLSIL.

CDR3 region: CASRLRGGLTDTQYF. The CDR3 coding sequence is TGTGCCAGCAGGCTGCGGGGGGGCCTCACAGATACGCAGTATTTT. This chain connects TRBV27 to TRBJ2-3, with TRBD2 matching over 9 bases. The CDR3 extends over 15 amino acids. Germline V lookup: CDR1 MNHEY, CDR2 SMNVEV (reference sequence). The trim removed 6 bases at V and 2 bases at J, leaving 6 bases unmatched.

The chain is built from TRBV30 and TRBJ2-4; TRBD1 is a possible D gene (6 bases). The ends were cut back, 0 bases at V and 11 bases at J, with 11 bases in the middle. This CDR3 comprises 12 residues. Germline assignment: CDR1 GTSNPN and CDR2 SVGIG (reference sequence). DNA of the CDR3: TGTGCCTGGAGTGTAGGACAGTCTCTTCAGTACTTC. Protein sequence: CAWSVGQSLQYF. The whole variable domain, filled in from reference TRBV30 and TRBJ2-4, reads SQTIHQWPATLVQPVGSPLSLECTVEGTSNPNLYWYRQAAGRGLQLLFYSVGIGQISSEVPQNLSASRPQDRQFILSSKKLLLSDSGFYLCAWSVGQSLQYFGAGTRLSVL.

The chain combines TRBV5-1 with TRBJ2-1, with D possibly TRBD1 on 6 matching bases. The CDR3 runs to 15 residues. The V end was cut by 4 bases, the J end by 2 bases, with 13 bases between. Per germline, CDR1 SGHRS and CDR2 YFSETQ. CDR3 loop: CASSPTGTTYNEQFF. In DNA form, the CDR3 reads TGCGCCAGCAGCCCCACCGGGACAACCTACAATGAGCAGTTCTTC. Full variable domain (rest looked up from reference TRBV5-1 and TRBJ2-1): KAGVTQTPRYLIKTRGQQVTLSCSPISGHRSVSWYQQTPGQGLQFLFEYFSETQRNKGNFPGRFSGRQFSNSRSEMNVSTLELGDSALYLCASSPTGTTYNEQFFGPGTRLTVL.

In its sample, this clonotype was seen many times. V usage is TRBV7-3 and J usage is TRBJ2-2, with D perhaps TRBD1 (6 bases). This CDR3 has 15 residues. Germline-derived CDR1 and CDR2 are SGHTA and FQGTGA. V was clipped by 2 bases and J by 7 bases, with 14 bases between them. CDR3 region: CASSLGQGKVGELFF. CDR3 nucleotide sequence: TGTGCCAGCAGCTTAGGGCAGGGGAAGGTCGGGGAGCTGTTTTTT.

This clonotype was recorded at least ten times. The J gene is TRBJ2-5, the V gene TRBV5-8; TRBD1 is a possible D gene (7 bases). The germline gives CDR1 SGHTS, CDR2 YDEGEE. The CDR3 runs to 13 residues. V gave up 1 base and J gave up 7 bases, with 11 bases separating them. CDR3: CASSLRQGGTQYF. For the CDR3, the DNA is TGTGCCAGCAGCTTGCGACAGGGAGGGACCCAGTACTTC.

This chain uses TRBV5-4 with TRBJ2-3; TRBD2 matches 15 bases. The CDR3 extends over 17 amino acids. Germline trimming cut 4 bases from V and 4 bases from J; bases unmatched to any gene: 7. Looked up from germline, CDR1 is SGHNT and CDR2 is YYREEE (reference sequence). As DNA, the CDR3 is TGTGCCAGCAGCCGGACTAGCGGGGGGGCCCGGGCAGATACGCAGTATTTT. As protein: CASSRTSGGARADTQYF.

The chain uses TRBV5-1 and TRBJ2-1, with 9 nucleotides matching TRBD1. CDR3 length: 14 residues. Unmatched junction bases numbered 9, after V lost 4 bases and J lost 10 bases. The germline V gene encodes CDR1 SGHRS and CDR2 YFSETQ. CDR3 sequence: CASSRRTGVKEQFF. The CDR3 DNA reads as TGCGCCAGCAGCCGGAGGACAGGGGTCAAGGAGCAGTTCTTC.

To note about this clonotype: At one end the junction does not follow the germline gene, possibly because of a read error. The chain joins TRBV5-1 to TRBJ2-7, with TRBD1 as a possible D gene (6 bases). CDR3 length equals 12 residues. CDR1 is SGHRS, CDR2 YFSETQ, per germline. As DNA, the CDR3 is TGCGCCAGCAGCCAGGACAGCTACGAGCAGTCCTTC. Translating it yields CASSQDSYEQSF.

This clonotype occurred once. The conserved phenylalanine or tryptophan normally closing the CDR3 is absent here, so this likely arose from a read error. The V call is TRBV20-1, the J call TRBJ1-2, with a tentative D call TRBD1 (6 bases). Germline V gene sequence: CDR1 DFQATT, CDR2 SNEGSKA (reference sequence). The CDR3 runs to 14 residues. The V gene lost 3 bases and the J gene lost 1 base, with 12 bases spanning the gap. This chain's CDR3 is CSARGGANNYGYTS. CDR3 nucleotides: TGCAGTGCTAGGGGGGGGGCAAATAACTATGGCTACACCTCC.

This chain uses TRBV20-1 with TRBJ2-4, with D hard to call. Deletions cut 5 bases from V and 7 bases from J, with 15 bases between. The germline V gene encodes CDR1 DFQATT and CDR2 SNEGSKA (reference sequence). The CDR3 loop spans 13 amino acids. The CDR3 reads CSARTAAVNIQYF. DNA of the CDR3: TGCAGTGCTCGGACGGCGGCTGTGAACATTCAGTACTTC.

This clonotype was detected a few times. The genes are TRBV9 and TRBJ2-2; weak D call: TRBD2 (5 bases). This CDR3 has 15 amino acids. Germline loops: CDR1 SGDLS, CDR2 YYNGEE. Trimming shortened V by 3 bases and J by 5 bases, and 14 bases separated the two germline ends. The DNA of the CDR3 is TGTGCCAGCAGCGGAGTGTGGGGAGCGACCGGGGAGCTGTTTTTT. Translating it yields CASSGVWGATGELFF.

The chain couples TRBV7-9 to TRBJ2-4; weak D call: TRBD2 (5 bases). Germline lookup yields CDR1 SEHNR and CDR2 FQNEAQ (reference sequence). V was shortened by 5 bases and J by 3 bases, with 11 bases between the two germline ends. This CDR3 region has 14 residues. The CDR3 region is CASSPGYGKNIQYF. The CDR3 DNA reads as TGTGCCAGCAGCCCGGGATATGGCAAAAACATTCAGTACTTC.

The chain uses TRBV5-6 and TRBJ2-7; D assignment may be TRBD1 or TRBD2 (6 bases each). The germline V gene has CDR1 SGHDT and CDR2 YYEEEE. CDR3 length equals 12 residues. Trimming shortened V by 0 bases and J by 9 bases, and 10 bases separated the two germline ends. CDR3 protein: CASSLGGAGQYF. CDR3 nucleotides: TGTGCCAGCAGCTTGGGGGGGGCCGGGCAGTACTTC. Full variable domain (outside the CDR3, taken from reference TRBV5-6 and TRBJ2-7): DAGVTQSPTHLIKTRGQQVTLRCSPKSGHDTVSWYQQALGQGPQFIFQYYEEEERQRGNFPDRFSGHQFPNYSSELNVNALLLGDSALYLCASSLGGAGQYFGPGTRLTVT.